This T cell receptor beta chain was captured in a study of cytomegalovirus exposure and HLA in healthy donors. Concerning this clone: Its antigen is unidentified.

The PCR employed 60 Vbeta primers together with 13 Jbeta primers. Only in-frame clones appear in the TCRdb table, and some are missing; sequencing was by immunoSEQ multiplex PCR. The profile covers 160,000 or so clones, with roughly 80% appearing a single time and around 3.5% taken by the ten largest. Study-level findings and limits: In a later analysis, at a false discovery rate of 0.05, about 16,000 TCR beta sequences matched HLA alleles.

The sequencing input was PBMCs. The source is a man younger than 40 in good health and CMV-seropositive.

CDR3 amino acids: CASSAGQGDNYGYTF. DNA of the CDR3: TGTGCCAGCAGCGCGGGACAGGGGGATAACTATGGCTACACCTTC. The V gene is TRBV7-2, the J gene TRBJ1-2; 11 bases fit TRBD1. The germline gives CDR1 SGHTA, CDR2 FQGNSA. The CDR3 spans 15 residues. The trim removed 5 bases at V and 1 base at J, leaving 3 bases unmatched.